Following are 18 T cell receptor beta chains from one sample sequenced in a study of cytomegalovirus exposure and HLA in healthy donors (dated by TCRdb to 2016 to 2017). Library construction relied on the immunoSEQ multiplex PCR assay. The multiplex PCR relied on a mix of 60 forward primers for TCR Vbeta segments and 13 reverse primers for TCR Jbeta segments. TCRdb retrieved this table from immuneACCESS and kept in-frame rearrangements only. Not all clones are present; in checked studies, unresolved V genes account for under half, and no reason is known for the remainder. This sample holds about 160,000 clones; 55% to 80% were observed only once. The ten largest clones represent approximately 7% of the sample. Input material: PBMCs. The origin of the receptors is a woman aged 55 to 70 in good health and CMV-seropositive.

The chain links TRBV9 to TRBJ2-7, with 7 bases matching TRBD1. The CDR3 is made up of 15 amino acids. With V trimmed by 0 bases and J by 3 bases, 6 bases remained unmatched. Germline loops: CDR1 SGDLS, CDR2 YYNGEE. The CDR3 DNA follows: TGTGCCAGCAGCGTAGCTGGGGACAGTCACTACGAGCAGTACTTC. This sequence encodes CASSVAGDSHYEQYF.

The chain combines TRBV5-1 with TRBJ1-2; 7 nucleotides match TRBD1. V gave up 0 bases and J gave up 9 bases; unmatched junction bases: 11. Looked up from germline, CDR1 is SGHRS and CDR2 is YFSETQ. There are 15 residues in the CDR3. CDR3 bases: TGCGCCAGCAGCTTGGGGAGCACAGGGGAAGGACGCTACACCTTC. Amino acid sequence: CASSLGSTGEGRYTF.

DNA of the CDR3: TGCGCCAGCAGCTCCCGTAGCGCAGATACGCAGTATTTT. Encoded protein: CASSSRSADTQYF. This chain joins TRBV5-1 and TRBJ2-3, with a possible D match to TRBD2 (5 bases). Deletions cut 3 bases from V and 4 bases from J, with 9 bases between. Germline CDR1 and CDR2: SGHRS and YFSETQ. The CDR3 covers 13 residues.

This chain links TRBV7-9 with TRBJ2-3, with a possible D match to TRBD1 (6 bases). This CDR3 spans 15 amino acids. Germline V gene sequence: CDR1 SEHNR, CDR2 FQNEAQ (reference sequence). V was trimmed by 1 base and J by 6 bases, leaving 14 bases between them. The CDR3 loop is CASSLGQTQGDTQYF. The CDR3 bases are TGTGCCAGCAGCTTAGGACAGACTCAGGGGGATACGCAGTATTTT. Full variable domain (rest looked up from reference TRBV7-9 and TRBJ2-3): DTGVSQNPRHKITKRGQNVTFRCDPISEHNRLYWYRQTLGQGPEFLTYFQNEAQLEKSRLLSDRFSAERPKGSFSTLEIQRTEQGDSAMYLCASSLGQTQGDTQYFGPGTRLTVL.

This chain links TRBV7-2 with TRBJ1-6, with 8 nucleotides matching TRBD1. Germline trimming cut 5 bases from V and 8 bases from J; bases unmatched to any gene: 8. Germline V gene data show CDR1 as SGHTA and CDR2 as FQGNSA. The CDR3 has 15 residues. CDR3 amino acids: CASSINRGTDSPLHF. The DNA of the CDR3 is TGTGCCAGCAGCATAAACAGGGGGACCGATTCACCCCTCCACTTT.

The chain joins TRBV9 to TRBJ2-2; 8 bases map to TRBD1. The V gene end was trimmed by 3 bases and the J gene end by 5 bases; junction bases not matched to a gene: 6. The CDR3 consists of 15 residues. Germline V lookup: CDR1 SGDLS, CDR2 YYNGEE. Written as DNA, the CDR3 is TGTGCCAGCAGCGCCAGGGGGCGAAGGACCGGGGAGCTGTTTTTT. Translating gives CASSARGRRTGELFF.

This clone was seen just once. V and J are TRBV2 and TRBJ1-5, with 8 bases fitting TRBD1. Germline V gene data show CDR1 as SNHLY and CDR2 as FYNNEI. The length of the CDR3 is 14 residues. Unmatched junction bases numbered 5, after V lost 3 bases and J lost 7 bases. The CDR3 loop is CASSDDRGGQPQHF. The CDR3 nucleotides are TGTGCCAGCAGTGACGACAGGGGAGGCCAGCCCCAGCATTTT.

The V and J genes are TRBV27 and TRBJ2-1; D may be TRBD2 (5 bases). The length of the CDR3 is 12 residues. Germline CDR1 reads MNHEY; CDR2 reads SMNVEV (reference sequence). With 8 bases removed from V and 9 bases from J, the gap between germline ends came to 14 bases. The CDR3 nucleotides read TGTGCCAGCTTAGGAGACGGGATTGAGCAGTTCTTC. Translation: CASLGDGIEQFF.

The rearrangement uses TRBV5-4 and TRBJ2-3; 9 nucleotides line up with TRBD2. The V and J ends lost 0 bases and 5 bases, in that order; junction bases with no gene match: 7. Germline V CDR1 and CDR2: SGHNT, YYREEE (reference sequence). This CDR3 contains 16 residues. The CDR3 DNA follows: TGTGCCAGCAGCTTGGTCGCGGCGGGAGGGCAAGATACGCAGTATTTT. As protein: CASSLVAAGGQDTQYF.

This clone was detected only once. The V gene is TRBV28, the J gene TRBJ1-5; tentatively, D is TRBD1 (5 bases). Germline CDR1 reads MDHEN; CDR2 reads SYDVKM. The CDR3 loop spans 14 amino acids. V was trimmed by 6 bases and J by 4 bases, leaving 13 bases between them. CDR3 loop: CASSLGTGNQPQHF. CDR3 DNA: TGTGCCAGCAGCCTAGGTACAGGTAATCAGCCCCAGCATTTT. The full variable domain, in which reference TRBV28 and TRBJ1-5 provide the parts outside the CDR3, is DVKVTQSSRYLVKRTGEKVFLECVQDMDHENMFWYRQDPGLGLRLIYFSYDVKMKEKGDIPEGYSVSREKKERFSLILESASTNQTSMYLCASSLGTGNQPQHFGDGTRLSIL.

This clone showed up just once. J is TRBJ1-4 and V is TRBV28, with no clear D. This CDR3 has 12 residues. Looked up from germline, CDR1 is MDHEN and CDR2 is SYDVKM. Trimming cost V 2 bases and J 8 bases, with 6 bases left between them. CDR3 region: CASSLLREKLFF. The CDR3, as DNA: TGTGCCAGCAGTTTACTGAGGGAAAAACTGTTTTTT.

The CDR3, as DNA: TGCGCCAGCAGCCCTGAGGGCGGGAGAAGCTACGAGCAGTACTTC. Protein product: CASSPEGGRSYEQYF. The genes are TRBV5-1 and TRBJ2-7; 7 bases match TRBD2. Per the germline V gene, CDR1 is SGHRS and CDR2 is YFSETQ. The V segment lost 4 bases and the J segment 3 bases; nucleotides outside the gene matches: 10. The CDR3 extends over 15 amino acids.

Only a few counts were recorded for this clone. V usage is TRBV19 and J usage is TRBJ2-7, with a weak D call TRBD2 (5 bases). V gave up 3 bases and J gave up 5 bases, with 11 bases separating them. The CDR3 covers 13 residues. Germline-derived CDR1 and CDR2 are LNHDA and SQIVND (reference sequence). DNA for the CDR3: TGTGCCAGTAGTATGATAGAGGGTCACGAGCAGTACTTC. Translated: CASSMIEGHEQYF.

This clone was seen only a few times. The chain recombines TRBV11-2 with TRBJ2-1; 10 bases fit TRBD2. This CDR3 has 16 amino acids. Germline V gene sequence: CDR1 SGHAT, CDR2 FQNNGV. Trimming removed 1 base from V and 7 bases from J; junction bases left unmatched: 7. The CDR3 sequence: CASSLAVLAGVNEQFF. Here the CDR3 DNA reads TGTGCCAGCAGCTTAGCTGTGCTAGCGGGAGTTAATGAGCAGTTCTTC. Full variable domain (remainder filled in from reference TRBV11-2 and TRBJ2-1): EAGVAQSPRYKIIEKRQSVAFWCNPISGHATLYWYQQILGQGPKLLIQFQNNGVVDDSQLPKDRFSAERLKGVDSTLKIQPAKLEDSAVYLCASSLAVLAGVNEQFFGPGTRLTVL.

To note about this clone: One end of the junction does not line up with germline, which may come from a read error. V is TRBV5-4 and J is TRBJ2-1; D is unresolved. This CDR3 region has 12 residues. Germline lookup yields CDR1 SGHNT and CDR2 YYREEE (reference sequence). The CDR3 DNA reads TGTGCCAGCAGCTCCCCTAGAAATGGGCAGTTCTTC. It encodes CASSSPRNGQFF.

This clone was recorded a few times. This chain connects TRBV2 to TRBJ1-1; a possible D gene is TRBD1 (6 bases). Trimming left V 3 bases short and J 1 base short, with 6 bases between. Germline V gene lookup returns CDR1 SNHLY and CDR2 FYNNEI. The CDR3 totals 13 residues. Written as DNA, the CDR3 is TGTGCCAGCAGTGAGGGGGCGAACACTGAAGCTTTCTTT. Its protein is CASSEGANTEAFF. The full variable domain, with the rest looked up from reference TRBV2 and TRBJ1-1, is EPEVTQTPSHQVTQMGQEVILRCVPISNHLYFYWYRQILGQKVEFLVSFYNNEISEKSEIFDDQFSVERPDGSNFTLKIRSTKLEDSAMYFCASSEGANTEAFFGQGTRLTVV.

This clone was seen a single time. The rearrangement links TRBV6-1 to TRBJ2-7; TRBD1 matches at 7 bases. Germline lookup yields CDR1 MNHNS and CDR2 SASEGT. The CDR3 length is 14 residues. V lost 6 bases, J lost 2 bases, and 7 bases stayed unmatched. CDR3 coding DNA: TGTGCCAGCAGAGGAGTGACAGGGACCTACGAGCAGTACTTC. Translation gives CASRGVTGTYEQYF.

This rearrangement joins TRBV5-6 to TRBJ2-7; 10 bases align to TRBD1. The CDR3 sequence is 16 residues long. The germline V gene encodes CDR1 SGHDT and CDR2 YYEEEE. The junction had 13 bases not matched to a gene; V was cut back by 4 bases and J by 6 bases. CDR3 amino acids: CASSPPPGTGVSEQYF. CDR3 DNA: TGTGCCAGCAGCCCCCCACCGGGGACAGGGGTAAGCGAGCAGTACTTC. The complete variable domain, with remaining parts taken from reference TRBV5-6 and TRBJ2-7, reads DAGVTQSPTHLIKTRGQQVTLRCSPKSGHDTVSWYQQALGQGPQFIFQYYEEEERQRGNFPDRFSGHQFPNYSSELNVNALLLGDSALYLCASSPPPGTGVSEQYFGPGTRLTVT.